This T cell receptor (beta chain) was sequenced in a study of CD8+CD57+ T cells in acquired aplastic anemia. The wider study: Sorted CD4+ and CD8+ cells yielded DNA averaging about 3.1 ug. Researchers reported that healthy donors averaged about 10 million reads for CD4+ cells.

Both TCR beta VDJ combination and CDR3 sequence profiling were carried out. Genomic DNA was the template for this profiling. TCRdb re-called the reads through MiXCR, storing one row per CDR3 protein. The sample has about 190,000 distinct CDR3 sequences, 54% seen once; the top ten hold 16%. Points on this clonotype: Antigen: not known.

Overall study results and limits: Patients and controls had in common some 30 CD8+ CDR3 sequences.

The TCR sequence derives from a human donor in good health, serving as a control. Sequenced sample: sorted CD4+, CD8+, or CD8+CD57+ T cells (not recorded which) from PBMCs.

CDR3 amino acids: CASSIDPSYGYTF. CDR3 DNA sequence: TGTGCCAGTAGTATAGACCCGTCCTATGGCTACACCTTC. V is TRBV19 and J is TRBJ1-2; no clear D gene. The CDR3 loop spans 13 amino acids. Trimming pared 0 bases from V and 4 bases from J, leaving 6 bases between. Germline loops: CDR1 LNHDA, CDR2 SQIVND (reference sequence).